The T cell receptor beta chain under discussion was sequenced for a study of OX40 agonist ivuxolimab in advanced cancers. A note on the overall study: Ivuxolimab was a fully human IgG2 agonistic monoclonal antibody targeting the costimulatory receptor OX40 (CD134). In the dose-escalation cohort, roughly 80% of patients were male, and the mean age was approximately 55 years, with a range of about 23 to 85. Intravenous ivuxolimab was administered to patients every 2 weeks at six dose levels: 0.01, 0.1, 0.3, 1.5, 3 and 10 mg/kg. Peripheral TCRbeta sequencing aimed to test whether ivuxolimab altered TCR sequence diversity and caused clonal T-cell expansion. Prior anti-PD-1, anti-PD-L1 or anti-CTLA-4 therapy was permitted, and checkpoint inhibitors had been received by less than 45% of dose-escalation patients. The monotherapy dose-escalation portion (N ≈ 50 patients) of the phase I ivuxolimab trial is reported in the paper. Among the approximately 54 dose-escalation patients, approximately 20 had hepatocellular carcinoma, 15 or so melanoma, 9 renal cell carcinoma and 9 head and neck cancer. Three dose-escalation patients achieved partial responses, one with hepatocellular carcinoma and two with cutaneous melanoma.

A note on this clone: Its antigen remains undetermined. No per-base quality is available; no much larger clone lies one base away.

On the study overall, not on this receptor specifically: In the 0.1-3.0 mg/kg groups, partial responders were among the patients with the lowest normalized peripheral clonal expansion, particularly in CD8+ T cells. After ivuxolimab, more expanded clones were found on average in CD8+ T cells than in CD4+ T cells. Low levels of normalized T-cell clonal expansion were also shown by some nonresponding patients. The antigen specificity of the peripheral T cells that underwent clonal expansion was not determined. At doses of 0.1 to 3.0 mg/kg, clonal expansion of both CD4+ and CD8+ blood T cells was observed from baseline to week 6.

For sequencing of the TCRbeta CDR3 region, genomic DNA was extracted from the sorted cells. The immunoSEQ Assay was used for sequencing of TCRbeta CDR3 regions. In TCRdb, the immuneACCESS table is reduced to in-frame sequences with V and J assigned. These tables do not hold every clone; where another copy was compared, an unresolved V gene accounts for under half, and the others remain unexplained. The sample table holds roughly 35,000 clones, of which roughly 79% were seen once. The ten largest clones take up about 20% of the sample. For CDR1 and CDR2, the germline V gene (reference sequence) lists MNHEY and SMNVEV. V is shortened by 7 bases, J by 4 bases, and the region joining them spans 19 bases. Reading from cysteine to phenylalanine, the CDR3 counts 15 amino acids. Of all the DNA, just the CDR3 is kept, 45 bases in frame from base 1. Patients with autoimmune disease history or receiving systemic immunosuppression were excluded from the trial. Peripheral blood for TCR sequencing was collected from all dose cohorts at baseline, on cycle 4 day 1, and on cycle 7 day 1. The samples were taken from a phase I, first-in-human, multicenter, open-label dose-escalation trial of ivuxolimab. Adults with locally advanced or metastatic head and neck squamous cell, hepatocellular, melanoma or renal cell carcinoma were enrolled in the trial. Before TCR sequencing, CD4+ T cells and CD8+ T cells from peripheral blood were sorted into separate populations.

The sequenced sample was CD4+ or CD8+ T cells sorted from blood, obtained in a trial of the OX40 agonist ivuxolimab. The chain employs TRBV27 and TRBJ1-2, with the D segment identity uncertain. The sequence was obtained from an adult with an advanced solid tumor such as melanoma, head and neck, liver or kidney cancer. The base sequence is TGTGCCAGCAATTGGCCGGCCGGAGCTAGCTATGGCTACACCTTC. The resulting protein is CASNWPAGASYGYTF.